This T cell receptor beta chain was obtained from a study of cytomegalovirus exposure and HLA in healthy donors. Study-level information: The roughly 120 million unique TCR beta sequences, from around 200 million T cells, were found by an earlier analysis.

Comment on this clone: Its antigen is unidentified.

The primer mix had 60 Vbeta and 13 Jbeta primers. Data came from immunoSEQ multiplex PCR; TCRdb stores just in-frame clones and leaves some out. The table has 150,000 to 200,000 clones, less than 80% seen once. When sampled, the donors appeared nominally healthy, though they likely had unrecorded immune exposures. Overall study results and limits: CMV serostatus alone was available as immune exposure information.

The CDR3 totals 14 residues. From germline, CDR1 is SGDLS and CDR2 YYNGEE. Deletions cut 2 bases from V and 2 bases from J, with 8 bases between. Sequencing used PBMCs. The sequence was collected from a middle-aged man in good health and CMV-seronegative. The V call is TRBV9, the J call TRBJ1-5; TRBD1 might be the D (6 bases). The CDR3 region is CASSVDSGNQPQHF. The CDR3 DNA reads as TGTGCCAGCAGCGTGGACAGTGGCAATCAGCCCCAGCATTTT.